These T cell receptor beta chains were read from a single sample in a study of blood T cells in healthy people across ages. MiXCR, applied by TCRdb to the 5' RACE reads, yields one record per CDR3 protein. Of 650,000 or so distinct CDR3 sequences in the sample, over 40% were seen once. The sequenced sample was blood. These receptors were taken from a woman over 75 in good health. Each CDR3 is given with its conserved first and last residue. The D gene is left open where the match is weak. Rows give clone size only sometimes, using once, few, many, or a class for an expanded clone.

size	J	D	V	DNA	CDR3
NA	TRBJ2-5	NA	TRBV7-2	TGTGCCAGCAGCATGACAGGAGTCAATGAGCAGTACTTC	CASSMTGVNEQYF
few	TRBJ1-6	NA	TRBV20-1	TGCAGTGCTAGCAGAGGTAATTCACCCCTCCACTTT	CSASRGNSPLHF
NA	TRBJ2-7	NA	TRBV20-1	TGCAGTGCTAGAGGAGAGGCAACCTACGAGCAGTACTTC	CSARGEATYEQYF
NA	TRBJ2-7	NA	TRBV20-1	TGCAGTGCTAGAAACATCGCCGGGGCAAGGTACAATGAGCAGTACTTC	CSARNIAGARYNEQYF
NA	TRBJ1-1	NA	TRBV4-1	TGCGCCAGCAGCCAAACCGGGACGGCAGATTCGGCTTTCTTT	CASSQTGTADSAFF
few	TRBJ2-1	TRBD2	TRBV19	TGTGCCAGCGGACTAGCGGAGGTCTACAATGAGCAGTTCTTC	CASGLAEVYNEQFF
NA	TRBJ2-3	NA	TRBV4-3	TGCGCCAGCAGCCAAGATAGGAGGAGCATAGCTAGCACAGATACGCGGTATTTT	CASSQDRRSIASTDTRYF
NA	TRBJ1-5	NA	TRBV28	TGTGCCAGCAGTCCTCTAGGGGGGACGAGCAATCAGCCCCAGCATTTT	CASSPLGGTSNQPQHF
NA	TRBJ2-5	TRBD1	TRBV14	TGTGCCAGCAGCCAAGGGACAGGGGTAATTGAGACCCAGTACTTC	CASSQGTGVIETQYF
many	TRBJ1-6	NA	TRBV11-2	TGTGCCAGCACCCGGATCCTAAATTCACCCCTCCACTTT	CASTRILNSPLHF
once	TRBJ2-5	NA	TRBV29-1	TGCAGCGTTGGGGGGGGCGGCCAAGAGACCCAGTACTTC	CSVGGGGQETQYF
NA	TRBJ2-1	TRBD2	TRBV28	TGTGCCAGCAGTTCCCCGCCTAGCGGGGGGGCTGGGGAGCAGTTCTTC	CASSSPPSGGAGEQFF
NA	TRBJ2-1	NA	TRBV6-2/TRBV6-3	TGTGCCAGCAGTTACCCGGGACAGTGGGACTACGAGCAGTTCTTC	CASSYPGQWDYEQFF
NA	TRBJ2-4	NA	TRBV7-8	TGTGCCAGCAGCAAACCCGGGACAGCCAAAAACATTCAGTACTTC	CASSKPGTAKNIQYF
NA	TRBJ2-7	NA	TRBV6-5	TGTGCCAGCAGTCCCGTTGACAGTACCTACGAGCAGTACTTC	CASSPVDSTYEQYF
NA	TRBJ2-7	TRBD2	TRBV6-5	TGTGCCAGCAGTTATAGGCGGGGGGCTGGTTACGAGCAGTACTTC	CASSYRRGAGYEQYF
NA	TRBJ2-1	TRBD2	TRBV20-1	TGCAGTGCTAGGTTTGCGGGGGGCCGTGGGGACGAGCAGTTCTTC	CSARFAGGRGDEQFF
NA	TRBJ2-1	TRBD1	TRBV29-1	TGCAGCGTTCAGGGGGTCTCCTACAATGAGCAGTTCTTC	CSVQGVSYNEQFF
NA	TRBJ2-7	TRBD2	TRBV10-3	TGTGCCATCAGTGACGGACTAGCGCGCTACGAGCAGTACTTC	CAISDGLARYEQYF
many	TRBJ2-7	TRBD2	TRBV12-3/TRBV12-4	TGTGCCAGCAGTTTAGGACTAGCGGGGCCGGAAGGCGAGCAGTACTTC	CASSLGLAGPEGEQYF
many	TRBJ2-3	TRBD2	TRBV6-2/TRBV6-3	TGTGCCAGCAGTTCCCGGACTAGGGCAGATACGCAGTATTTT	CASSSRTRADTQYF
NA	TRBJ2-5	NA	TRBV3-1	TGTGCCAGCAGCCAAGAGTTGAGGGCAGAGACCCAGTACTTC	CASSQELRAETQYF
NA	TRBJ2-7	NA	TRBV7-2	TGTGCCAGCAGCTTCTACACCGATCCCTACGAGCAGTACTTC	CASSFYTDPYEQYF
many	TRBJ2-1	TRBD1	TRBV4-1	TGCGCCAGCAGCCGATTACCGGGACAGGGAGGTCGGAATGAGCAGTTCTTC	CASSRLPGQGGRNEQFF
NA	TRBJ2-1	NA	TRBV12-3/TRBV12-4	TGTGCCAACAGTTTACTATGGAATGAGCAGTTCTTC	CANSLLWNEQFF
many	TRBJ2-5	NA	TRBV6-5	TGTGCCAGCAGTCCTGGACAAGGCTACCAAGAGACCCAGTACTTC	CASSPGQGYQETQYF
many	TRBJ2-1	TRBD2	TRBV28	TGTGCCAGCCTGGGACTAGCGGGTGAGAGCTCCTACAATGAGCAGTTCTTC	CASLGLAGESSYNEQFF
once	TRBJ1-5	NA	TRBV6-5	TGTGCCAGCAGCTACTCGGGGGTAAGTCAGCCCCAGCATTTT	CASSYSGVSQPQHF
many	TRBJ2-5	NA	TRBV3-1	TGTGCCAGCAGCCAAGTGGAGAGGACGCTCCTGCTGTGGGAGACCCAGTACTTC	CASSQVERTLLLWETQYF
NA	TRBJ1-2	NA	TRBV25-1	TGTGCCAGCAGTGAATCTCCAGACCGACATGGCTACACCTTC	CASSESPDRHGYTF
many	TRBJ2-5	NA	TRBV6-1	TGTGCCAGCACCCAGGCCCGGAGGGAGACCCAGTACTTC	CASTQARRETQYF
NA	TRBJ2-3	TRBD1	TRBV2	TGTGCCAGCAGTTCACTTCCGGGACAGTCAAGGTATTTT	CASSSLPGQSRYF
many	TRBJ2-2	NA	TRBV6-5	TGTGCCAGCAGTTACGGGACAACCAGCGGGGAGCTGTTTTTT	CASSYGTTSGELFF
few	TRBJ2-2	TRBD2	TRBV5-1	TGCGCCAGTTTTAGCGGGCCACACACCGGGGAGCTGTTTTTT	CASFSGPHTGELFF
many	TRBJ2-7	NA	TRBV5-1	TGCGCCAGCAGCTTAGAGGACCGTTCGGGTGAGCAGTACTTC	CASSLEDRSGEQYF
many	TRBJ2-3	NA	TRBV5-1	TGCGCCAGCAGCTTGGGGCGGTCTGGCACAGATACGCAGTATTTT	CASSLGRSGTDTQYF
many	TRBJ2-4	NA	TRBV12-3/TRBV12-4	TGTGCCAGCAGTTTGGGGGGGCGGATAGCCAAAAACATTCAGTACTTC	CASSLGGRIAKNIQYF
NA	TRBJ2-5	TRBD2	TRBV29-1	TGCAGCGTTGGGGCTAGGGGGCTAGCGGGGCAAGAGACCCAGTACTTC	CSVGARGLAGQETQYF
NA	TRBJ2-5	TRBD1	TRBV5-1	TGCGCCAGCAGCCCGGACAGGGAGGTAGAGACCCAGTACTTC	CASSPDREVETQYF
NA	TRBJ2-3	NA	TRBV7-2	TGTGCCAGCCTCTGGAGGGGGGCAGATACGCAGTATTTT	CASLWRGADTQYF
many	TRBJ2-4	NA	TRBV19	TGTGCCAGTAGTATAGATCAGAACAGGGCGCTACTAGCCAAAAACATTCAGTACTTC	CASSIDQNRALLAKNIQYF
many	TRBJ2-7	NA	TRBV7-2	TGTGCCAGCAGCTTAGCGGTGGCTTACGAGCAGTACTTC	CASSLAVAYEQYF
many	TRBJ2-1	TRBD2	TRBV20-1	TGCAGTGCTAGGAGGCCTAGCGGGAGGACTGGCAATGAGCAGTTCTTC	CSARRPSGRTGNEQFF